Described below is a single TCR beta chain sequence and its context. Its antigen is undetermined. The sample comes from a study of monozygotic twins with cystic fibrosis. The study's findings and limits: Co-twins had the most similar V usage for 13 of 16 pairs, J for 8. Low clonality (median roughly 0.009) suggested a mostly naive repertoire.

This CDR3 has 16 residues. V lost 0 bases, J lost 1 base, and 10 bases lay in between. Germline CDR1 and CDR2: SGHNT and YYREEE (reference sequence). The protocol was immunoSEQ multiplex PCR, while the TCRdb copy is restricted to in-frame clones and leaves out a portion. The sample holds around 30,000 clones, approximately 86% seen once. The TCR originated in a girl aged 2-10 years with cystic fibrosis. Material: blood. The rearrangement uses TRBV5-4 and TRBJ2-2, with a tentative D call TRBD2 (5 bases). The CDR3 sequence is CASSLGRGQNTGELFF. In DNA, the CDR3 is TGTGCCAGCAGCTTGGGTCGAGGGCAGAACACCGGGGAGCTGTTTTTT.